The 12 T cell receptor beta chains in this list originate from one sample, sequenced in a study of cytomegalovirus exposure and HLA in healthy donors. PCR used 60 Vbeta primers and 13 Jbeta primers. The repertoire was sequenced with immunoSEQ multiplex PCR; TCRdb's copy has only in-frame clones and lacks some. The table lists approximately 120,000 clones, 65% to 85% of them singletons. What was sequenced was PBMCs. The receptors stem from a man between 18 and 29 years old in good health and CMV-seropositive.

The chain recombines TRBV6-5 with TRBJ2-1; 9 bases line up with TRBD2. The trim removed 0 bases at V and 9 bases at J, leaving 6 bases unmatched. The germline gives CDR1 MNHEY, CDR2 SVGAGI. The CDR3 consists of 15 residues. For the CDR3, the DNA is TGTGCCAGCAGTTACTCGGTCGCGGGGGGGGGTGAGCAGTTCTTC. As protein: CASSYSVAGGGEQFF.

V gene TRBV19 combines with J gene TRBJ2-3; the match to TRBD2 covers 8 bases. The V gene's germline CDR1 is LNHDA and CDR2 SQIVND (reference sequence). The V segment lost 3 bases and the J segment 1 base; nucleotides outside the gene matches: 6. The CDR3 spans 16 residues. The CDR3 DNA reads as TGTGCCAGTAGTATCGGGGGGGGACAACGCACAGATACGCAGTATTTT. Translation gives CASSIGGGQRTDTQYF. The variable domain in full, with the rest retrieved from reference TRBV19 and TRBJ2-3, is DGGITQSPKYLFRKEGQNVTLSCEQNLNHDAMYWYRQDPGQGLRLIYYSQIVNDFQKGDIAEGYSVSREKKESFPLTVTSAQKNPTAFYLCASSIGGGQRTDTQYFGPGTRLTVL.

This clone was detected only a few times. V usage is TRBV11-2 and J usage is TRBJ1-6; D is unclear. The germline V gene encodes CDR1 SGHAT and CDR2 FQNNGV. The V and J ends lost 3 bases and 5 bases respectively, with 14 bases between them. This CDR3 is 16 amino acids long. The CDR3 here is CASSFGLSSNNSPLHF. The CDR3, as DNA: TGTGCCAGCAGCTTCGGACTATCATCGAATAATTCACCCCTCCACTTT.

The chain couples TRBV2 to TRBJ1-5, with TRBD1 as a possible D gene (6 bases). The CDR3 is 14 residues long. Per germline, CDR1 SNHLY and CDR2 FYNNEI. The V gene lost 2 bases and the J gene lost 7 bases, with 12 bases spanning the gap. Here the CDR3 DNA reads TGTGCCAGCAGTGAACAGGGGATGCGCCAGCCCCAGCATTTT. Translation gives CASSEQGMRQPQHF.

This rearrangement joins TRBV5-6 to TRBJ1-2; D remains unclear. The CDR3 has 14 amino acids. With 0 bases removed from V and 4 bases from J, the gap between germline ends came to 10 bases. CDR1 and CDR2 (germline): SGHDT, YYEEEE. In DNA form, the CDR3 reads TGTGCCAGCAGCTTGGAAACAGACCTCTATGGCTACACCTTC. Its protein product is CASSLETDLYGYTF.

The CDR3, as DNA: TGTGCCAGCAGCCAAGATTTGCGGGGACAGACCCAGTACTTC. Its translation is CASSQDLRGQTQYF. This chain links TRBV4-2 with TRBJ2-5, with D possibly TRBD2 on 6 matching bases. The CDR3 has 14 residues. Per the germline V gene, CDR1 is LGHNA and CDR2 is YNFKEQ. Trimming removed 0 bases from V and 6 bases from J, with 11 bases in between.

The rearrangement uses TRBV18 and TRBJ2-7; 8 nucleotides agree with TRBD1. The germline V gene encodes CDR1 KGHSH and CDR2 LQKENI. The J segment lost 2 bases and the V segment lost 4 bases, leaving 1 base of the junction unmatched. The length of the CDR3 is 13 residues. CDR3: CASSQDRAYEQYF. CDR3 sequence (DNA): TGTGCCAGCTCACAGGACAGGGCCTACGAGCAGTACTTC.

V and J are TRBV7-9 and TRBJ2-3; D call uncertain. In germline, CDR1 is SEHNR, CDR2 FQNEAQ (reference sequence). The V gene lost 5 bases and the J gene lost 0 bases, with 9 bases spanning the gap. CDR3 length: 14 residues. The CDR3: CASSRTESTDTQYF. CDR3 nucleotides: TGTGCCAGCAGCCGAACTGAGAGCACAGATACGCAGTATTTT.

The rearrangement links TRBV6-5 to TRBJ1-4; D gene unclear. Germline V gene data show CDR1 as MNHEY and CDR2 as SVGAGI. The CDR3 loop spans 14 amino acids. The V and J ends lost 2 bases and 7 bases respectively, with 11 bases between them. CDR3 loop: CASSYGGSAEKLFF. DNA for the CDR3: TGTGCCAGCAGTTACGGCGGTTCGGCTGAAAAACTGTTTTTT.

CDR3 coding DNA: TGTGCCTGGAGGGCAGGGGGCTTGGGCTATGGCTACACCTTC. It encodes CAWRAGGLGYGYTF. J is TRBJ1-2 and V is TRBV30; 8 nucleotides agree with TRBD1. Looked up from germline, CDR1 is GTSNPN and CDR2 is SVGIG (reference sequence). This CDR3 has 14 residues. Trimming removed 3 bases from V and 4 bases from J; junction bases left unmatched: 7.

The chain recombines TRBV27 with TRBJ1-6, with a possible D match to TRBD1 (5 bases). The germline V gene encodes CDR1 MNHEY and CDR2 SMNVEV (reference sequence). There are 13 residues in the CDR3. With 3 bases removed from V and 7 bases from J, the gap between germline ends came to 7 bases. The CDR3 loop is CASSFYRNSPLHF. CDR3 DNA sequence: TGTGCCAGCAGTTTTTACAGGAATTCACCCCTCCACTTT.

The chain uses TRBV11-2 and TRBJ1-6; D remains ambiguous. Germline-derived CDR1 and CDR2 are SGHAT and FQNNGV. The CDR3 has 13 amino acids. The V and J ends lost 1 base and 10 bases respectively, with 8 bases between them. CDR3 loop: CASSLGVESPLHF. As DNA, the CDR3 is TGTGCCAGCAGCTTAGGCGTGGAGTCACCCCTCCACTTT. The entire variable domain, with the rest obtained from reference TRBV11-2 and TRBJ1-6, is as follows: EAGVAQSPRYKIIEKRQSVAFWCNPISGHATLYWYQQILGQGPKLLIQFQNNGVVDDSQLPKDRFSAERLKGVDSTLKIQPAKLEDSAVYLCASSLGVESPLHFGNGTRLTVT.